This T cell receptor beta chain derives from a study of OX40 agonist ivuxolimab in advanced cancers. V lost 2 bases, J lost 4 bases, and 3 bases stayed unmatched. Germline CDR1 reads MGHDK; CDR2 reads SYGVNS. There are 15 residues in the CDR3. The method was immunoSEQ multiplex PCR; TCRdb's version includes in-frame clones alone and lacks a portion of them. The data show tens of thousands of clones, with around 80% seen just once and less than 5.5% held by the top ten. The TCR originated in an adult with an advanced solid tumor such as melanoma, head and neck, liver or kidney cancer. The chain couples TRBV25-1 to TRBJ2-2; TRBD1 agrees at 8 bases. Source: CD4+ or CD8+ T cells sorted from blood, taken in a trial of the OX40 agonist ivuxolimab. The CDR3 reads CASSEGDRGTGELFF. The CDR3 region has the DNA TGTGCCAGCAGTGAAGGAGACAGGGGCACCGGGGAGCTGTTTTTT.